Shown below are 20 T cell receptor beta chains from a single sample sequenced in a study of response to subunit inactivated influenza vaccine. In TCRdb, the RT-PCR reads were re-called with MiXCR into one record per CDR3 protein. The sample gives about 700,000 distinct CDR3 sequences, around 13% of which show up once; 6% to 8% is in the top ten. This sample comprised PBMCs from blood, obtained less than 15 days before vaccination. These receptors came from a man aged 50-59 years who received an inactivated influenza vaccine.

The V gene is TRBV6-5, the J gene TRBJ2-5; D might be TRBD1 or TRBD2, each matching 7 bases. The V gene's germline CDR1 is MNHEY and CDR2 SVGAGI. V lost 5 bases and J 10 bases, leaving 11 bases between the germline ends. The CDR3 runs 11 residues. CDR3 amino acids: CASSQGGDQYF. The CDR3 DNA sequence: TGTGCCAGCAGTCAGGGGGGGGACCAGTACTTC.

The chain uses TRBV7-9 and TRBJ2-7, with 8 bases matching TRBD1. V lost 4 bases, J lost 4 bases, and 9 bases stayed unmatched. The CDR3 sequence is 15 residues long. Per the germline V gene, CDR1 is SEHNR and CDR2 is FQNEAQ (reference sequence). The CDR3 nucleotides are TGTGCCAGCAGCTACGTGACAGGGGAAAATTACGAGCAGTACTTC. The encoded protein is CASSYVTGENYEQYF.

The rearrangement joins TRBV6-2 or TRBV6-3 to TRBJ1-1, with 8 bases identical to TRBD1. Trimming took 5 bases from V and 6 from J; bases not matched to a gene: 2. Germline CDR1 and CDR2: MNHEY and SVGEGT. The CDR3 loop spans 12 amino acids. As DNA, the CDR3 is TGTGCCAGCAGTCGACAGGGGCCTGAAGCTTTCTTT. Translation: CASSRQGPEAFF.

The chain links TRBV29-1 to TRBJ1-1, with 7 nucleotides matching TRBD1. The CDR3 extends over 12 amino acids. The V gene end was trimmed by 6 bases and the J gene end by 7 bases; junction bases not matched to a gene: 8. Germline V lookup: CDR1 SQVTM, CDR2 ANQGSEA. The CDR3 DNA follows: TGCAGCGTGGACAGGAGTTTGGGTGAAGCTTTCTTT. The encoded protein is CSVDRSLGEAFF.

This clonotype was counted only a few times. The CDR3 spells CASNRGQHQETQYF. The CDR3 DNA is TGTGCCAGCAACCGGGGACAGCACCAAGAGACCCAGTACTTC. V usage is TRBV6-1 and J usage is TRBJ2-5; 7 bases agree with TRBD1. Germline V lookup: CDR1 MNHNS, CDR2 SASEGT. The trim removed 7 bases at V and 0 bases at J, leaving 5 bases unmatched. The CDR3 length is 14 residues.

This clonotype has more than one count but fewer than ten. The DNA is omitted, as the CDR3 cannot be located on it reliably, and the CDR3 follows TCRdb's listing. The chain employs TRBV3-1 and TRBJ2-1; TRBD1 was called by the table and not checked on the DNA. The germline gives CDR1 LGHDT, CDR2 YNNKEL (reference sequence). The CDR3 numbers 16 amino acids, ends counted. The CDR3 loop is CASSQDWGQGSSHSCF.

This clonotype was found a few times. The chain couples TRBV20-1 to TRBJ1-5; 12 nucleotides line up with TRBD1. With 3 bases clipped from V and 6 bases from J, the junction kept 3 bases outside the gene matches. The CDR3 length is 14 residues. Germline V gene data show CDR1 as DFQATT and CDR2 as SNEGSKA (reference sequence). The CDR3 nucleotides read TGCAGTGCTAGGACGGGACAGGGGGCTCAGCCCCAGCATTTT. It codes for CSARTGQGAQPQHF.

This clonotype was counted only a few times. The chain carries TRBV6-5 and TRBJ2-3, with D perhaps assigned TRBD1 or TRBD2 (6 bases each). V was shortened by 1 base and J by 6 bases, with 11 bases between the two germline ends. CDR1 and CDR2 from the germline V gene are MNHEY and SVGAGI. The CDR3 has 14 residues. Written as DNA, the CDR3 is TGTGCCAGCAGTTACTGGGGGGCGCGGGATACGCAGTATTTT. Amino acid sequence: CASSYWGARDTQYF.

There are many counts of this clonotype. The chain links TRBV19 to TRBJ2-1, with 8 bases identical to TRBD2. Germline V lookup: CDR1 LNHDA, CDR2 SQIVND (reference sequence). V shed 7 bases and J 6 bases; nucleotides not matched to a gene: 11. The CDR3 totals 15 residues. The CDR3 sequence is CASTRRGLGGNEQFF. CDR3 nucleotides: TGTGCCAGTACAAGAAGGGGACTAGGGGGCAATGAGCAGTTCTTC.

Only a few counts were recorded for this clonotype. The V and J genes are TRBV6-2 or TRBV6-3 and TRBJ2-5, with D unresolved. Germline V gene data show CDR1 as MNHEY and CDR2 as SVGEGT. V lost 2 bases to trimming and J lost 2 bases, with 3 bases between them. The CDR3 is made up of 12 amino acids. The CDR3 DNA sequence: TGTGCCAGCAGTTACCAGCAAGAGACCCAGTACTTC. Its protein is CASSYQQETQYF.

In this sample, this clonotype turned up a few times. The CDR3 protein is CASSPAGGGANGYTF. As DNA, the CDR3 is TGCGCCAGCAGCCCCGCCGGTGGGGGGGCCAATGGCTACACCTTC. V gene TRBV5-1 combines with J gene TRBJ1-2; D might be TRBD1 (6 bases). Trimming pared 4 bases from V and 6 bases from J, leaving 19 bases between. Per germline, CDR1 SGHRS and CDR2 YFSETQ. The length of the CDR3 is 15 residues.

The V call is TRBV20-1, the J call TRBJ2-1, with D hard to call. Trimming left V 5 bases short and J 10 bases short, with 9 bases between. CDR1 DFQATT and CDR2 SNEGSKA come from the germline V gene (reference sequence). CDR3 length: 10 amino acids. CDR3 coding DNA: TGCAGTGCTCATCCGCGGGAGCAGTTCTTC. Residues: CSAHPREQFF.

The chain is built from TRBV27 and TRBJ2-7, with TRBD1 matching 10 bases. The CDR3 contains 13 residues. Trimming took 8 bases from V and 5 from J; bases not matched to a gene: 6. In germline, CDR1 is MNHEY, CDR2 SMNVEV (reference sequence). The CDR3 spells CASLGTGAHEQYF. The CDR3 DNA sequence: TGTGCCAGCCTAGGGACAGGGGCGCACGAGCAGTACTTC.

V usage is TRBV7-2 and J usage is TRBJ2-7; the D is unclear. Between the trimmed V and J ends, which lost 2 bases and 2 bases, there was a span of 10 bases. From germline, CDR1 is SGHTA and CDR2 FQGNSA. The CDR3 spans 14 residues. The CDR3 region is CASSLPDGAYEQYF. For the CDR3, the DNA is TGTGCCAGCAGCTTACCCGATGGGGCCTACGAGCAGTACTTC.

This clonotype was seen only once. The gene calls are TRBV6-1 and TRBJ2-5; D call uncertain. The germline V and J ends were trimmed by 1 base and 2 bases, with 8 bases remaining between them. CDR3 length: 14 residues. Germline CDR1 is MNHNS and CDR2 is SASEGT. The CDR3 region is CASSEVWGQETQYF. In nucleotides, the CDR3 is TGTGCCAGCAGTGAAGTATGGGGTCAAGAGACCCAGTACTTC.

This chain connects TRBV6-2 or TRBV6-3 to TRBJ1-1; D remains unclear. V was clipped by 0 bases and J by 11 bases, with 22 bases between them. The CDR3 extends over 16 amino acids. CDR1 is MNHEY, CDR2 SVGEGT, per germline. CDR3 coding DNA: TGTGCCAGCAGTTACTCCCCGGGAGGGCGAAGCAGGATGGCTTTCTTT. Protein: CASSYSPGGRSRMAFF.

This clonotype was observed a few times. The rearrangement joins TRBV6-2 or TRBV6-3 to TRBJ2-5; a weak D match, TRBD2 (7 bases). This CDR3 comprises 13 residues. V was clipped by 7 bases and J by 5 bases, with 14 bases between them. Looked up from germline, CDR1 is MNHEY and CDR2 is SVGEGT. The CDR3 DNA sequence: TGTGCCAGCACCCGGGGGGCGGCGGAGACCCAGTACTTC. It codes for CASTRGAAETQYF.

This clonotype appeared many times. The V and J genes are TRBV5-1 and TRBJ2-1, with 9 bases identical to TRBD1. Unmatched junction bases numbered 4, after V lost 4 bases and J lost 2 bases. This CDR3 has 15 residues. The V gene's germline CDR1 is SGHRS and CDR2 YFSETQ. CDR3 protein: CASSKGQGAYNEQFF. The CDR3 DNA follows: TGCGCCAGCAGCAAGGGACAGGGTGCCTACAATGAGCAGTTCTTC.

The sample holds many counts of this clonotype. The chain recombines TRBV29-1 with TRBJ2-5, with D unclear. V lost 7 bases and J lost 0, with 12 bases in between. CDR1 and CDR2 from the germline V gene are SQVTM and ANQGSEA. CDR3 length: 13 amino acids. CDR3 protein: CSGANNYQETQYF. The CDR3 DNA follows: TGCAGCGGTGCAAATAACTACCAAGAGACCCAGTACTTC.

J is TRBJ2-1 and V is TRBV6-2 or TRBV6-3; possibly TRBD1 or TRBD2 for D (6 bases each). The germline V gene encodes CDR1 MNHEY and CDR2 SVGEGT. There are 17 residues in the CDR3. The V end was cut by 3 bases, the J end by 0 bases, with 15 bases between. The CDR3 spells CASSYSPGATSYNEQFF. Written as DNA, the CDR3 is TGTGCCAGCAGTTATTCCCCGGGGGCGACCTCCTACAATGAGCAGTTCTTC.